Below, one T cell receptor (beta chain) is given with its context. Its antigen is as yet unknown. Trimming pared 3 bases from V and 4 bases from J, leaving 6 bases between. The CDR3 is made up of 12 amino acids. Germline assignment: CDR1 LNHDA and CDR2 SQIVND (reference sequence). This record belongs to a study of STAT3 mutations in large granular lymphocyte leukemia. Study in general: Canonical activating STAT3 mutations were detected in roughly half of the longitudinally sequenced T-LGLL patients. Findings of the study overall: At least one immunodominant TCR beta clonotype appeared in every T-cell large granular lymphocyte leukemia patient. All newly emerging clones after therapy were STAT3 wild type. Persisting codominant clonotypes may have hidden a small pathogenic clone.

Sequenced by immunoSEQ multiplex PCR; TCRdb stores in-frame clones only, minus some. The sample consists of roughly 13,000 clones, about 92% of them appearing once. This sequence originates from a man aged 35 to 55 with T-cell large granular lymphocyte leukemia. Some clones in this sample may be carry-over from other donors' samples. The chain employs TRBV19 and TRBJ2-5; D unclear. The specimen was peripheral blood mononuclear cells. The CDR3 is CASSIGGETQYF. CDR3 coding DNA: TGTGCCAGTAGTATTGGCGGAGAGACCCAGTACTTC.